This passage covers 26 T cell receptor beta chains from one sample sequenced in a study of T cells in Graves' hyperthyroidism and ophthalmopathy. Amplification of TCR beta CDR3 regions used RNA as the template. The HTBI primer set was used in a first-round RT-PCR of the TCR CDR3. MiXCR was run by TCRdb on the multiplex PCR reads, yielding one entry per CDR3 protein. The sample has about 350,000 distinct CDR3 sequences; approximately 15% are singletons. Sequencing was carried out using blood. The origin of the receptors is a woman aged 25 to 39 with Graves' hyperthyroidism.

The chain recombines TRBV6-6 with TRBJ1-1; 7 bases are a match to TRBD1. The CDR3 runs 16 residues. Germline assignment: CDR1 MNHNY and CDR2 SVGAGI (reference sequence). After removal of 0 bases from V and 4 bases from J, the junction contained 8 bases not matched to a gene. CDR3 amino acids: CASSYSGGGVSTEAFF. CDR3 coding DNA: TGTGCCAGCAGTTACTCAGGAGGGGGCGTCAGCACTGAAGCTTTCTTT.

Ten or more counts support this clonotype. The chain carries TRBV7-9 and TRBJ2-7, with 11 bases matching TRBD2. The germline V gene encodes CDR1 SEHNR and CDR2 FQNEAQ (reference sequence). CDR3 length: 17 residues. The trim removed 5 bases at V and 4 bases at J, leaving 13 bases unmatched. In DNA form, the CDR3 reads TGTGCCAGCAGCCATCCCTCCACTAGCGGGAGTTTATACGAGCAGTACTTC. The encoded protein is CASSHPSTSGSLYEQYF.

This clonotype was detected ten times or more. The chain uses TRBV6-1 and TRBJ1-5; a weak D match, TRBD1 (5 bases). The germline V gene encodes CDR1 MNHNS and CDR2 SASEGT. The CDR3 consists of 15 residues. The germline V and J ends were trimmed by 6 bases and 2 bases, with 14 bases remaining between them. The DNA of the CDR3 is TGTGCCAGCAGCTCTTCGGGGGTGCGCAATCAGCCCCAGCATTTT. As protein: CASSSSGVRNQPQHF.

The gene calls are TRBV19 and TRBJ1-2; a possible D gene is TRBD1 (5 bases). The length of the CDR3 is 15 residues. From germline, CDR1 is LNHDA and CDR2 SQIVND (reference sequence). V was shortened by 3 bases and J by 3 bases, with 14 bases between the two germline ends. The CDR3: CASSIGSTEDYGYTF. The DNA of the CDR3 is TGTGCCAGTAGTATCGGATCGACAGAAGACTATGGCTACACCTTC.

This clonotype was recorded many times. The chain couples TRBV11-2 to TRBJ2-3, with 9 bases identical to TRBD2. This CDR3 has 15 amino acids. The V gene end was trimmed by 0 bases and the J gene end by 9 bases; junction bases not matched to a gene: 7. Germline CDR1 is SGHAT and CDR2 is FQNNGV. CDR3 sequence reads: CASSLEIAGVLTQYF. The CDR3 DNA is TGTGCCAGCAGCTTAGAAATAGCGGGAGTTTTGACGCAGTATTTT.

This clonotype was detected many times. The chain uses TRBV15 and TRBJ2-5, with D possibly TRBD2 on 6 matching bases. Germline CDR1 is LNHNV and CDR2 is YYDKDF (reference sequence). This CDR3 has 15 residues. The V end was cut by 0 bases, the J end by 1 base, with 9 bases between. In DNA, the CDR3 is TGTGCCACCAGCAGAGACCGGGACTTCCAAGAGACCCAGTACTTC. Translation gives CATSRDRDFQETQYF.

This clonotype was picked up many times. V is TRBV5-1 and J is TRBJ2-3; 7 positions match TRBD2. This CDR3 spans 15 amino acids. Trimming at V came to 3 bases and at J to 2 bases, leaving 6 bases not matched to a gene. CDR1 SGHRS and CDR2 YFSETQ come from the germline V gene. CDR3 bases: TGCGCCAGCAGCTCCGGGACTACCTACACAGATACGCAGTATTTT. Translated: CASSSGTTYTDTQYF.

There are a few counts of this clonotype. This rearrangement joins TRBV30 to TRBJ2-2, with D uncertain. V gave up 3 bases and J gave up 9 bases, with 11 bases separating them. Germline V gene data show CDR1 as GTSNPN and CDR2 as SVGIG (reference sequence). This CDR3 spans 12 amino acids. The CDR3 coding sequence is TGTGCCTGGAGGGGCGCAAATAGGGAGCTGTTTTTT. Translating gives CAWRGANRELFF.

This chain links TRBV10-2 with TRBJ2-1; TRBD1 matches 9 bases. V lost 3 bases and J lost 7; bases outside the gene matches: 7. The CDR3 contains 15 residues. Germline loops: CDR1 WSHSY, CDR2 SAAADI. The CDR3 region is CASSDRTGVVNEQFF. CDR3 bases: TGCGCCAGCAGTGACAGGACAGGGGTAGTGAATGAGCAGTTCTTC.

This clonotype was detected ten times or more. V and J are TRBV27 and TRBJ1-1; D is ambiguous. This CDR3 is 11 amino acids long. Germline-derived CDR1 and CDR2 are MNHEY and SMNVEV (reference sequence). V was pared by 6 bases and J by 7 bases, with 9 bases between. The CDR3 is CASRTRGEAFF. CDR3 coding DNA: TGTGCCAGCAGAACCCGTGGTGAAGCTTTCTTT.

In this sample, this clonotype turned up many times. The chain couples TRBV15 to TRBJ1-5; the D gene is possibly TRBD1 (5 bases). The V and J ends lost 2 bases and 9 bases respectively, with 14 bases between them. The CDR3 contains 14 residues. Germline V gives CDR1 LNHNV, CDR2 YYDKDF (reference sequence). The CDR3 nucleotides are TGTGCCACCAGCAGATCCCGGCAGGGAACGCCCCAGCATTTT. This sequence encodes CATSRSRQGTPQHF.

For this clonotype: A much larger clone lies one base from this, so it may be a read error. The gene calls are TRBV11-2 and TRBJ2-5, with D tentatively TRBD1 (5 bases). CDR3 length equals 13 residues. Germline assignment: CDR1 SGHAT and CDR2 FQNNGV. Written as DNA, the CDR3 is TGTGCCAGCAGCTTGACAGTCACAGAGAGCCAGTACTTC. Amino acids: CASSLTVTESQYF.

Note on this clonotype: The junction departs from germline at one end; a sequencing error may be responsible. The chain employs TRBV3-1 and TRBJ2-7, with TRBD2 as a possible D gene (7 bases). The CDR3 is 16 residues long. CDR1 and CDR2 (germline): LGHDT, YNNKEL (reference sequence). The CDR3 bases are TGTGCCAGCAGCCCTCTGAGGGAGGGGGGCTCCTACGAGCATTACTTC. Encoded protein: CASSPLREGGSYEHYF.

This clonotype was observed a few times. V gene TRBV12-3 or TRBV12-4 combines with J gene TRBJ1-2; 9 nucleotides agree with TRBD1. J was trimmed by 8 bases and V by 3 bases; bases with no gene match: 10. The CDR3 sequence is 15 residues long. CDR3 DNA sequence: TGTGCCAGCAGTTTGAGGGACAGGGAGAGATGGGGCTACACCTTC. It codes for CASSLRDRERWGYTF.

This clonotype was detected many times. CDR3 region: CAGRDSIYEQYF. The DNA of the CDR3 is TGTGCCGGCCGGGACTCGATCTACGAGCAGTACTTC. The chain links TRBV27 to TRBJ2-7; the D gene is possibly TRBD2 (6 bases). The germline CDR1 and CDR2 sequences are MNHEY and SMNVEV (reference sequence). Trimming shortened V by 11 bases and J by 3 bases, and 14 bases separated the two germline ends. The CDR3 is made up of 12 amino acids.

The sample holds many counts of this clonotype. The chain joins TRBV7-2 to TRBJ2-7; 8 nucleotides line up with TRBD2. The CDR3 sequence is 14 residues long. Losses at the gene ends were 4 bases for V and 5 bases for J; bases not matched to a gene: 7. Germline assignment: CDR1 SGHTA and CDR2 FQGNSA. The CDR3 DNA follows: TGTGCCAGCAGCTCCGTAGCGGGAAAGCACGAGCAGTACTTC. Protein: CASSSVAGKHEQYF.

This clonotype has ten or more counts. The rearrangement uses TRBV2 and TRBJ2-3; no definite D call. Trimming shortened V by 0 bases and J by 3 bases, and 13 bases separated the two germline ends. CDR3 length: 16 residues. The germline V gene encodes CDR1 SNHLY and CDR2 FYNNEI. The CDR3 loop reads CASSEALSAGTDTQYF. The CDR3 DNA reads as TGTGCCAGCAGTGAAGCGCTGTCGGCCGGTACAGATACGCAGTATTTT.

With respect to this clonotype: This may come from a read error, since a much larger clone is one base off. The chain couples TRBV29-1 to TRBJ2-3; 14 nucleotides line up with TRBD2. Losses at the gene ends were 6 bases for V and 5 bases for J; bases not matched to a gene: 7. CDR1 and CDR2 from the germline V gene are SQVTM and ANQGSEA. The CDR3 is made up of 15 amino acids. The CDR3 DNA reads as TGCAGCGTGACCGGGACTAGCGGGAGTAAAGATACGCAGTATTTT. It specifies CSVTGTSGSKDTQYF.

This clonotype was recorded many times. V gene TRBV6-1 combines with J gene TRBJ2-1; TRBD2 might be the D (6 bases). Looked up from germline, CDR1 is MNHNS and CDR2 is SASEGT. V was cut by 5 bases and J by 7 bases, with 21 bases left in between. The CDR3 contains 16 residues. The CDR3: CASSSPRAGGPNEQFF. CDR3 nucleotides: TGTGCCAGCAGTTCTCCCAGGGCCGGAGGGCCAAATGAGCAGTTCTTC.

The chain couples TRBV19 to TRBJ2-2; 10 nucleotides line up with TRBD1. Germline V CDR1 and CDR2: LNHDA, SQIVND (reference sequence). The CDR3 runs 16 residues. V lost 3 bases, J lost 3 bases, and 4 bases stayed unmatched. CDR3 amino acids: CASSILGQGDTGELFF. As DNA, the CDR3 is TGTGCCAGTAGTATTCTAGGACAGGGGGACACCGGGGAGCTGTTTTTT.

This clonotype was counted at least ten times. The CDR3 reads CSVRRRARLAEAFF. CDR3 nucleotide sequence: TGCAGCGTTCGGAGGCGGGCCAGGTTGGCTGAAGCTTTCTTT. V and J are TRBV29-1 and TRBJ1-1; no definite D call. Germline CDR1 reads SQVTM; CDR2 reads ANQGSEA. Trimming removed 5 bases from V and 6 bases from J, with 19 bases in between. This CDR3 region has 14 residues.

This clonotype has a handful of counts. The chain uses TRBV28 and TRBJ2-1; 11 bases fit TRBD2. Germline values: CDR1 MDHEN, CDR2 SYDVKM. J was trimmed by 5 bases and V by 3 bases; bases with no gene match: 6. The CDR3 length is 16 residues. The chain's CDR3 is CASSFHSGRAHNEQFF. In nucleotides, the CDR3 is TGTGCCAGCAGTTTTCATAGCGGGAGGGCTCACAATGAGCAGTTCTTC.

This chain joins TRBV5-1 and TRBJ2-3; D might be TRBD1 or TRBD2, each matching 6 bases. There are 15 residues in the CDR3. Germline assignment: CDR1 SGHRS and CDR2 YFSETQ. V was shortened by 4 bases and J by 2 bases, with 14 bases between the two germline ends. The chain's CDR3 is CASSAQGLLTDTQYF. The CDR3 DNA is TGCGCCAGCAGCGCACAGGGACTGCTCACAGATACGCAGTATTTT.

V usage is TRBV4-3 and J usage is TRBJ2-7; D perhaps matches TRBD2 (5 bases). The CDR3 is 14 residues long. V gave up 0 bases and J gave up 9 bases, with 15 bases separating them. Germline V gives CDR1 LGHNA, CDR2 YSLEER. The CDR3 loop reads CASSQDREATVQYF. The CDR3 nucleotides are TGCGCCAGCAGCCAAGACCGGGAAGCGACCGTGCAGTACTTC.

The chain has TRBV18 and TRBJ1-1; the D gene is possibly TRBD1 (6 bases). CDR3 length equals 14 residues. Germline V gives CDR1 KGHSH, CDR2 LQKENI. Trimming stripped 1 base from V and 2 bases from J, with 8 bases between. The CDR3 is CASSPRTDNTEAFF. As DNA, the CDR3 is TGTGCCAGCTCACCACGGACAGACAACACTGAAGCTTTCTTT. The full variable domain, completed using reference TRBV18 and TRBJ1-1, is NAGVMQNPRHLVRRRGQEARLRCSPMKGHSHVYWYRQLPEEGLKFMVYLQKENIIDESGMPKERFSAEFPKEGPSILRIQQVVRGDSAAYFCASSPRTDNTEAFFGQGTRLTVV.

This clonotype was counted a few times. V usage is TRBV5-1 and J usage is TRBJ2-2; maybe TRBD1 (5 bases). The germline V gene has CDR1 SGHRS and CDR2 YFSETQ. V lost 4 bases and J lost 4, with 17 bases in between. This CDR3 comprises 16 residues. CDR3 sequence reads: CASSGGGRVGTGELFF. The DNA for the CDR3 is TGCGCCAGCAGCGGCGGTGGCAGGGTGGGCACCGGGGAGCTGTTTTTT.